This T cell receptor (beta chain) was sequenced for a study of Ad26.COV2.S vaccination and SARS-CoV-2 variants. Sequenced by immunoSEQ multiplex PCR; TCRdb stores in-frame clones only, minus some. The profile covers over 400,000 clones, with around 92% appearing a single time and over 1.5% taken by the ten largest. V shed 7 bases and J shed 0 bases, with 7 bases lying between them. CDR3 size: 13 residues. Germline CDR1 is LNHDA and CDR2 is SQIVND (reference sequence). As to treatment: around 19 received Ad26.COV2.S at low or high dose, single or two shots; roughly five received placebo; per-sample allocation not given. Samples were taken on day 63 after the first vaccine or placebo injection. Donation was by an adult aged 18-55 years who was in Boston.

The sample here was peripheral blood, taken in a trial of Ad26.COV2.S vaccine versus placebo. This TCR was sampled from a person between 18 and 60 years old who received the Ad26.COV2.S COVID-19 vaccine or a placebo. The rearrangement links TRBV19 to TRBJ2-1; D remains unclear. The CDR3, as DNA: TGTGCCAGTAAAGAGAGCTCCTACAATGAGCAGTTCTTC. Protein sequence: CASKESSYNEQFF.